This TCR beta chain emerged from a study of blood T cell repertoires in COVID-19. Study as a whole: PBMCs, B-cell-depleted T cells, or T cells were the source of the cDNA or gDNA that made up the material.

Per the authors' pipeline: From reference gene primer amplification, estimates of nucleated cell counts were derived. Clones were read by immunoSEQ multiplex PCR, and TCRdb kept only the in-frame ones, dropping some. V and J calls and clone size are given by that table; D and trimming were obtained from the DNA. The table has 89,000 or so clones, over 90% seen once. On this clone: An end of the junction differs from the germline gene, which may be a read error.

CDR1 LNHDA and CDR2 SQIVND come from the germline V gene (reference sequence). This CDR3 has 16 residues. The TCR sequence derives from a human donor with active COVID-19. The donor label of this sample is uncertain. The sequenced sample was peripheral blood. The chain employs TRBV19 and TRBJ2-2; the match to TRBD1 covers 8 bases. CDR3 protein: CASSKAQGANTGELFF. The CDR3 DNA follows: TGTGCCAGCAGTAAGGCACAGGGGGCGAACACCGGGGAGCTGTTTTTT.